This T cell receptor (beta chain) appears in the sequencing data of a study of long-term antiretroviral therapy in people with HIV. Regarding the study as a whole: Once patients were on ART, diversity went higher but still fell short of transplant donor controls.

Run at survey level, the immunoSEQ assay was version v3.0. Data came from immunoSEQ multiplex PCR; TCRdb stores just in-frame clones and leaves some out. The profile shows tens of thousands of clones, approximately 84% of them singletons. Inclusion required at least two post-ART and at least one pre-ART PBMC samples. The study used samples holding about 1-10 million cryopreserved PBMC before DNA extraction. Of note for this clone: Its specificity is unknown.

Germline CDR1 MRHNA, CDR2 SNTAGT. The CDR3 runs to 16 residues. V lost 0 bases to trimming and J lost 8 bases; unmatched junction nucleotides: 8. This receptor was obtained from a man aged 50-59 years with HIV. Sequencing was performed on unsorted PBMCs, taken 2 years after starting antiretroviral therapy. The chain employs TRBV6-4 and TRBJ2-1; 9 bases are shared with TRBD2. CDR3: CASSDSIASGADEQFF. CDR3 in DNA: TGTGCCAGCAGTGACTCGATCGCTAGCGGGGCCGATGAGCAGTTCTTC.